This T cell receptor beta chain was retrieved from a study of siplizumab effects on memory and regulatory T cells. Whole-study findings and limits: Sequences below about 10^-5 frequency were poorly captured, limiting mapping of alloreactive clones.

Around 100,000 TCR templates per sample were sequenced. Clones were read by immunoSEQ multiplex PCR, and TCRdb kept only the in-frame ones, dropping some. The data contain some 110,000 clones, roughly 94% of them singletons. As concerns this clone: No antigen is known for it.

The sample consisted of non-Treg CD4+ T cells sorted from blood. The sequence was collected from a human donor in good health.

CDR3 loop: CASSLRRTSGTDTQYF. The CDR3 DNA sequence: TGTGCCAGCAGCTTACGTCGGACTAGCGGCACAGATACGCAGTATTTT. V gene TRBV11-2 combines with J gene TRBJ2-3, with 9 bases fitting TRBD2. Losses at the gene ends were 2 bases for V and 1 base for J; bases not matched to a gene: 4. Germline CDR1 reads SGHAT; CDR2 reads FQNNGV. The CDR3 covers 16 residues.